A single sample gave rise to the 5 T cell receptor beta chains below, sequenced in a study of blood T cell repertoires in COVID-19 (TCRdb year 2020). The protocol used for the library was the immunoSEQ multiplex PCR assay. Imported from immuneACCESS, the table was reduced by TCRdb to in-frame sequences with V and J called. These copies leave out some clones; in studies compared against another copy, an unresolved V gene accounts for under half, and the cause of the remainder is not known. The sample records about 31,000 clones, 89% of which are singletons. The top ten hold more than 0.45% of the sample. Sequencing was carried out using peripheral blood. The receptors derive from a woman in her thirties or forties with active or convalescent COVID-19.

This clone showed up just once. This sequence joins TRBV15 and TRBJ2-3; 12 nucleotides align to TRBD2. Germline trimming cut 1 base from V and 4 bases from J; bases unmatched to any gene: 3. This CDR3 comprises 16 residues. CDR1 and CDR2 from the germline V gene are LNHNV and YYDKDF (reference sequence). CDR3 sequence (DNA): TGTGCCACCAGCAGAGCTAGCGGGAGGGCCCCAGATACGCAGTATTTT. Translated: CATSRASGRAPDTQYF.

The chain uses TRBV24-1 and TRBJ2-5; D not certain. Germline assignment: CDR1 KGHDR and CDR2 SFDVKD. The V gene lost 3 bases and the J gene lost 4 bases, with 11 bases spanning the gap. This CDR3 has 14 residues. The CDR3 coding sequence is TGTGCCACCAGTGATCCGCGACCGGGAGAGACCCAGTACTTC. It codes for CATSDPRPGETQYF.

V is TRBV7-2 and J is TRBJ2-2, with TRBD1 matching 10 bases. With V trimmed by 3 bases and J by 7 bases, 11 bases remained unmatched. Germline V gives CDR1 SGHTA, CDR2 FQGNSA. The CDR3 is made up of 17 amino acids. In DNA, the CDR3 is TGTGCCAGCAGCTTGGGGGACAGGGGCGTGGGAGTCGGGGAGCTGTTTTTT. Translating gives CASSLGDRGVGVGELFF.

The V and J genes are TRBV28 and TRBJ2-1, with 10 nucleotides matching TRBD2. Germline-derived CDR1 and CDR2 are MDHEN and SYDVKM. The CDR3 contains 17 residues. J was trimmed by 5 bases and V by 3 bases; bases with no gene match: 10. CDR3 amino acids: CASSLSPGLATNNEQFF. CDR3 sequence (DNA): TGTGCCAGCAGTTTGTCCCCGGGACTAGCGACCAACAATGAGCAGTTCTTC.

The CDR3 loop is CASSLTLTGDGGNQPQHF. CDR3 nucleotide sequence: TGTGCCAGCAGCTTGACCTTGACAGGAGATGGAGGCAATCAGCCCCAGCATTTT. This sequence joins TRBV5-5 and TRBJ1-5; possible D gene TRBD1, 6 bases. The CDR3 consists of 18 residues. V lost 1 base and J lost 2, with 19 bases in between. Germline assignment: CDR1 SGHKS and CDR2 YYEKEE (reference sequence). Full variable domain (missing parts from reference TRBV5-5 and TRBJ1-5): DAGVTQSPTHLIKTRGQQVTLRCSPISGHKSVSWYQQVLGQGPQFIFQYYEKEERGRGNFPDRFSARQFPNYSSELNVNALLLGDSALYLCASSLTLTGDGGNQPQHFGDGTRLSIL.